This entry describes one T cell receptor (beta chain). These data come from a study of CD8+ T cells in alopecia areata. The sequencing template was cDNA reverse transcribed from extracted RNA. Produced via immunoSEQ multiplex PCR; TCRdb's table is partial and in-frame only. Among 85,000 to 110,000 clones listed, 85% to 90% were seen once. Trimming left V 5 bases short and J 6 bases short, with 11 bases between. The CDR3 is 13 amino acids. Germline V gene data show CDR1 as SEHNR and CDR2 as FQNEAQ (reference sequence). Sample treatment: oral pan-JAK inhibitor, 5-10 mg twice daily. The sequence derives from a human donor with alopecia areata. The chain has TRBV7-9 and TRBJ2-1; no clear D. Sequenced here: CD8+ T cells sorted from blood, sampled between weeks 30 and 35, from a patient treated with tofacitinib. This CDR3 reads CASSPRSGNEQFF. The DNA of the CDR3 is TGTGCCAGCAGCCCCCGGTCGGGCAATGAGCAGTTCTTC.